Below, 14 T cell receptor beta chains from the same sample are listed, as sequenced in a study of blood T cell repertoires in COVID-19. Assay used: immunoSEQ multiplex PCR; TCRdb lists only in-frame clones, some missing. The repertoire has some 270,000 clones, 80% to 90% of them found once; the top ten carry about 4.3%. Input material: PBMCs or T cells enriched from blood (not recorded which). The receptors derive from a woman aged 30 to 39 who had recovered from COVID-19.

The genes are TRBV7-2 and TRBJ2-1, with 10 bases matching TRBD2. V was clipped by 1 base and J by 9 bases; unmatched bases: 9. The CDR3 is 16 residues long. CDR1 and CDR2 (germline): SGHTA, FQGNSA. This chain's CDR3 is CASSLGASGGQGEQFF. CDR3 in DNA: TGTGCCAGCAGCTTAGGGGCTAGCGGGGGTCAGGGTGAGCAGTTCTTC.

V gene TRBV5-6 combines with J gene TRBJ2-2; TRBD1 aligns across 9 bases. The CDR3 extends over 16 amino acids. Unmatched junction bases numbered 3, after V lost 0 bases and J lost 3 bases. Germline V lookup: CDR1 SGHDT, CDR2 YYEEEE. CDR3: CASSLVGTGHTGELFF. In nucleotides, the CDR3 is TGTGCCAGCAGCTTGGTTGGGACAGGGCACACCGGGGAGCTGTTTTTT.

This clone was detected a few times. The chain combines TRBV28 with TRBJ1-2; TRBD1 matches at 7 bases. The CDR3 runs 15 residues. V shed 4 bases and J 2 bases; nucleotides not matched to a gene: 7. CDR1 is MDHEN, CDR2 SYDVKM, per germline. The CDR3, as DNA: TGTGCCAGCAGTTCCCCCGGGACAGACAACTATGGCTACACCTTC. Protein product: CASSSPGTDNYGYTF.

The J gene is TRBJ1-6, the V gene TRBV19; tentatively, D is TRBD1 (6 bases). Germline CDR1 and CDR2: LNHDA and SQIVND (reference sequence). V shed 5 bases and J shed 9 bases, with 14 bases lying between them. The CDR3 is 14 residues long. DNA for the CDR3: TGTGCCAGTAGTGGTGGGGGCACTGGTTCACCCCTCCACTTT. It is translated as CASSGGGTGSPLHF.

The chain joins TRBV28 to TRBJ2-2, with 14 bases lining up with TRBD2. Per germline, CDR1 MDHEN and CDR2 SYDVKM. After removal of 6 bases from V and 2 bases from J, the junction contained 8 bases not matched to a gene. There are 18 residues in the CDR3. In DNA, the CDR3 is TGTGCCAGCAGCTCGACTAGCGGGGGGGCCTTTAACACCGGGGAGCTGTTTTTT. Translated: CASSSTSGGAFNTGELFF. The full variable domain, in which reference TRBV28 and TRBJ2-2 provide the parts outside the CDR3, is DVKVTQSSRYLVKRTGEKVFLECVQDMDHENMFWYRQDPGLGLRLIYFSYDVKMKEKGDIPEGYSVSREKKERFSLILESASTNQTSMYLCASSSTSGGAFNTGELFFGEGSRLTVL.

The genes are TRBV7-3 and TRBJ2-7; D may be TRBD1 (6 bases). Trimming pared 5 bases from V and 3 bases from J, leaving 20 bases between. Germline V gene sequence: CDR1 SGHTA, CDR2 FQGTGA. CDR3 length: 16 residues. CDR3 in amino acids: CASSLSPGTRNYEQYF. The DNA of the CDR3 is TGTGCCAGCAGCCTCTCTCCCGGGACAAGGAACTACGAGCAGTACTTC.

J is TRBJ1-1 and V is TRBV6-5; D ambiguous. The CDR3 is made up of 14 amino acids. V shed 6 bases and J shed 6 bases, with 17 bases lying between them. In germline, CDR1 is MNHEY, CDR2 SVGAGI. In nucleotides, the CDR3 is TGTGCCAGCAGCGGACGGGAAGTTGTCTCTGAAGCTTTCTTT. This gives the protein CASSGREVVSEAFF.

The rearrangement joins TRBV15 to TRBJ1-1, with D possibly TRBD1 on 5 matching bases. Germline CDR1 is LNHNV and CDR2 is YYDKDF (reference sequence). The ends were cut back, 0 bases at V and 4 bases at J, with 18 bases in the middle. The CDR3 runs to 17 residues. Here the CDR3 DNA reads TGTGCCACCAGCAGAGATAGCCACGGGGGGGAGGTCACTGAAGCTTTCTTT. It encodes CATSRDSHGGEVTEAFF.

The J gene is TRBJ2-7, the V gene TRBV29-1; TRBD1 is a possible D gene (6 bases). Germline V CDR1 and CDR2: SQVTM, ANQGSEA. This CDR3 has 12 amino acids. V was shortened by 6 bases and J by 3 bases, with 12 bases between the two germline ends. CDR3 in amino acids: CSVGGQIYEQYF. The CDR3 DNA reads TGCAGCGTAGGAGGACAGATCTACGAGCAGTACTTC.

This clone appeared once. The chain uses TRBV21-1 and TRBJ1-6; the DNA was not used to check the table's D call, TRBD1. TRBV21-1 counts as a pseudogene. The length of the CDR3 is 17 residues. The CDR3 loop is CASSDRQKLALNSPLHF. The CDR3 nucleotides read TGTGCCAGCAGCGATCGACAGAAACTCGCCCTCAATTCACCCCTCCACTTT.

V gene TRBV24-1 combines with J gene TRBJ1-5, with D unclear. Trimming took off 3 bases at V and 1 base at J, with 15 bases between the two ends. Germline CDR1 and CDR2: KGHDR and SFDVKD. The CDR3 consists of 17 residues. The CDR3 spells CATSDRPKGGSNQPQHF. DNA for the CDR3: TGTGCCACCAGTGATCGTCCTAAGGGCGGGAGCAATCAGCCCCAGCATTTT.

This clone was detected a few times. CDR3 sequence (DNA): TGTGCCAGCAGTTTAGGGGCTAGCGGGAGGGTAGCCAAAAACATTCAGTACTTC. It codes for CASSLGASGRVAKNIQYF. The chain couples TRBV28 to TRBJ2-4; TRBD2 matches at 12 bases. In germline, CDR1 is MDHEN, CDR2 SYDVKM. With V trimmed by 2 bases and J by 0 bases, 5 bases remained unmatched. This CDR3 region has 18 residues.

For this clone: The same CDR3 is also encoded by other DNA sequences in this sample. The rearrangement uses TRBV6-5 and TRBJ1-4; D is undetermined. Trimming took 8 bases from V and 5 from J, leaving 6 bases between them. The CDR3 spans 11 residues. Germline V gene lookup returns CDR1 MNHEY and CDR2 SVGAGI. CDR3 nucleotide sequence: TGTGCCAGCCGGGGAAATGAAAAACTGTTTTTT. Its protein is CASRGNEKLFF.

J is TRBJ2-4 and V is TRBV10-3, with 8 bases that match TRBD2. The CDR3 spans 19 residues. Per the germline V gene, CDR1 is ENHRY and CDR2 is SYGVKD. Unmatched junction bases numbered 17, after V lost 5 bases and J lost 2 bases. The CDR3 reads CAISPRPGAGGGTKNIQYF. The CDR3 DNA is TGTGCCATCAGTCCCCGTCCCGGGGCCGGGGGGGGAACCAAAAACATTCAGTACTTC.